This TCR beta chain came from a study of Graves' ophthalmopathy and Graves' hyperthyroidism. The authors amplified TCR beta CDR3 regions, and they did so from RNA transcripts for repertoire sequencing. The first-round RT-PCR employed HTBI primers together with the Qiagen OneStep RT-PCR kit. A multiplex PCR was then performed as the second round. TCRdb processed the multiplex PCR reads anew with MiXCR; each CDR3 protein has one entry. Among about 740,000 distinct CDR3 sequences listed, 35% to 50% were seen once. Remarks on this clonotype: Its antigen is not identified.

Overall study results and limits: Blood also contained most of the expanded thyroid clonotypes above 0.001 frequency. Forecasting of ophthalmopathy progression by the model achieved over 55% sensitivity and roughly 75% specificity.

Symptoms, serum thyroxine and TRAb, thyroid ultrasound, and orbital computed tomography formed the diagnostic basis. This receptor was identified in an adult man with Graves' ophthalmopathy. What was sequenced was peripheral blood.

CDR3 loop: CASGNRGDYEQYF. In DNA, the CDR3 is TGTGCCAGCGGCAACAGGGGCGACTACGAGCAGTACTTC. The chain joins TRBV2 to TRBJ2-7; 7 nucleotides align to TRBD1. The CDR3 extends over 13 amino acids. With V trimmed by 8 bases and J by 3 bases, 7 bases remained unmatched. Germline V gives CDR1 SNHLY, CDR2 FYNNEI.